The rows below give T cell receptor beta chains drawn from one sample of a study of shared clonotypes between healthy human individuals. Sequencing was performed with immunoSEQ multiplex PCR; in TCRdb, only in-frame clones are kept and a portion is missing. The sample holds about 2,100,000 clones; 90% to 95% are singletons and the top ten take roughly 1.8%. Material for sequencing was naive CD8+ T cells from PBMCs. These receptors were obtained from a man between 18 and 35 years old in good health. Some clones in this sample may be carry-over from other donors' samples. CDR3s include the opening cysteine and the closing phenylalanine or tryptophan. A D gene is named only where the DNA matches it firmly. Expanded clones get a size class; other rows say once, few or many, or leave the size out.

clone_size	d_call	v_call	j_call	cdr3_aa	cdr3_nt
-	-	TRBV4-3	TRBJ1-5	CASSPSWGARGNQPQHF	TGCGCCAGCAGCCCATCCTGGGGGGCGAGGGGGAATCAGCCCCAGCATTTT
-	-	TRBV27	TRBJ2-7	CASSLIGGIYEQYF	TGTGCCAGCAGTTTAATCGGCGGAATCTACGAGCAGTACTTC
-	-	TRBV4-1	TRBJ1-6	CASSPRDPPWALHF	TGCGCCAGCAGCCCGCGGGACCCACCTTGGGCCCTCCACTTT
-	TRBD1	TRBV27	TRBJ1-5	CASSVTGGRQPQHF	TGTGCCAGCAGTGTCACAGGGGGGCGGCAGCCCCAGCATTTT
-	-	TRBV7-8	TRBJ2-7	CASSPGSYEQYF	TGTGCCAGCAGCCCTGGCTCCTACGAGCAGTACTTC
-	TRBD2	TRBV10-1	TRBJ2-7	CASSEGLAGLYEQYF	TGCGCCAGCAGTGAGGGGCTAGCGGGTTTATACGAGCAGTACTTC
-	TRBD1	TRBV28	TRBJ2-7	CASSHTRRQGTREQYF	TGTGCCAGCAGTCACACCAGAAGACAGGGAACTCGCGAGCAGTACTTC
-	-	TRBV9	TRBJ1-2	CASSARDTYGYTF	TGTGCCAGCAGCGCGCGGGACACCTATGGCTACACCTTC
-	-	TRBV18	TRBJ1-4	CASSQLGEATNEKLFF	TGTGCCAGCTCACAACTAGGGGAGGCAACTAATGAAAAACTGTTTTTT
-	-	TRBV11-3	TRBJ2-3	CASSNGLGGDTQYF	TGTGCCAGCAGCAATGGGTTGGGGGGCGATACGCAGTATTTT
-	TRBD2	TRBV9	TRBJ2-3	CASSQEVAGGTSTDTQYF	TGTGCCAGCAGCCAAGAGGTGGCGGGAGGGACTAGCACAGATACGCAGTATTTT
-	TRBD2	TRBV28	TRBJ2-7	CASSLSLGVAGGWEQYF	TGTGCCAGCAGTTTAAGTCTCGGGGTAGCGGGAGGATGGGAGCAGTACTTC
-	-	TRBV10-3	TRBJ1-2	CAIGDPHGALFSGYTF	TGTGCCATCGGGGACCCGCACGGGGCCCTATTTAGTGGCTACACCTTC
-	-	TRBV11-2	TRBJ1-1	CASSSGPLKAFF	TGTGCCAGCAGCTCGGGGCCACTGAAAGCTTTCTTT
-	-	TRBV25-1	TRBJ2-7	CASSEPRWGSGAYEQYF	TGTGCCAGCAGTGAACCCAGGTGGGGCTCCGGGGCCTACGAGCAGTACTTC
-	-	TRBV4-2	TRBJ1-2	CASSQASDRSYGYTF	TGTGCCAGCAGCCAAGCCTCAGACAGGAGCTATGGCTACACCTTC
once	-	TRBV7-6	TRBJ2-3	CASSLTGSDTQYF	TGTGCCAGCAGCCTCACAGGGTCAGATACGCAGTATTTT
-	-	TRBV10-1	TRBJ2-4	CASSPTPGPKNIQYF	TGCGCCAGCAGTCCGACACCAGGGCCCAAAAACATTCAGTACTTC
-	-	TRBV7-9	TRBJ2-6	CASSYSVSGANVLTF	TGTGCCAGCAGCTACAGCGTCTCTGGGGCCAACGTCCTGACTTTC
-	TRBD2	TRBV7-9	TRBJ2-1	CASSSPLAGGRNEQFF	TGTGCCAGCAGCTCCCCACTGGCGGGAGGGAGGAATGAGCAGTTCTTC
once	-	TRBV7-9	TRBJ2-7	CASRPFIGPAHEQYF	TGTGCCAGCAGGCCTTTTATAGGCCCAGCCCACGAGCAGTACTTC
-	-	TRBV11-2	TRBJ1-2	CASSLARTANHYGYTF	TGTGCCAGCAGCTTAGCTAGGACGGCTAACCACTATGGCTACACCTTC
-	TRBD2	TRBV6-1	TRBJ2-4	CASSGTSGKAKNIQYF	TGTGCCAGCAGTGGGACAAGCGGGAAGGCCAAAAACATTCAGTACTTC
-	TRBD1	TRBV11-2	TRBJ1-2	CASSPAGQGLPLYGYTF	TGTGCCAGCAGCCCAGCGGGACAGGGCCTTCCGCTCTATGGCTACACCTTC
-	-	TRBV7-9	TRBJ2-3	CASSRPGLGDTQYF	TGTGCCAGCAGCCGGCCAGGGCTGGGAGATACGCAGTATTTT
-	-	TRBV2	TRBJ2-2	CASRGGTGELFF	TGTGCCAGCAGGGGTGGCACCGGGGAGCTGTTTTTT
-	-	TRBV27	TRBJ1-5	CATALPLTERSQAPYPF	TGTGCCACCGCACTCCCTCTCACAGAAAGAAGTCAGGCCCCATATCCTTTT
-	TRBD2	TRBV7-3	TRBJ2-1	CASSAWSSGRLVNEQFF	TGTGCCAGCAGCGCCTGGTCTAGCGGGAGACTTGTAAATGAGCAGTTCTTC
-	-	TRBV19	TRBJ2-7	CASSTGTLYEQYF	TGTGCCAGTAGTACCGGGACACTTTACGAGCAGTACTTC
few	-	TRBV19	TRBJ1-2	CASGYIGYTF	TGTGCCAGTGGGTACATTGGCTACACCTTC
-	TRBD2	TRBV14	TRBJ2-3	CASSPIAGGIADTQYF	TGTGCCAGCAGCCCGATCGCGGGAGGGATCGCAGATACGCAGTATTTT
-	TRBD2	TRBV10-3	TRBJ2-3	CAISSPQREGADTQYF	TGTGCCATCAGTTCCCCCCAGCGGGAGGGTGCAGATACGCAGTATTTT
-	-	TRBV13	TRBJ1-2	CASSLPGRTNYGYTF	TGTGCCAGCAGCTTACCGGGACGGACTAACTATGGCTACACCTTC
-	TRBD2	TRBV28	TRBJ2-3	CASSSPGGTDTQYF	TGTGCCAGCAGTTCCCCGGGGGGTACAGATACGCAGTATTTT
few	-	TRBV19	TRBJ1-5	CASSTDLNQPQHF	TGTGCCAGTAGTACCGACCTTAATCAGCCCCAGCATTTT
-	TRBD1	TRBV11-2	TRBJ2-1	CASSFNTGVYNEQFF	TGTGCCAGCAGCTTTAATACAGGGGTCTACAATGAGCAGTTCTTC
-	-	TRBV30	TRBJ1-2	CAWTASPYGYTF	TGTGCCTGGACGGCAAGTCCATATGGCTACACCTTC
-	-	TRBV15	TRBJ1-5	CATSSVGRGVNQPQHF	TGTGCCACCAGCAGCGTGGGTCGGGGTGTCAATCAGCCCCAGCATTTT
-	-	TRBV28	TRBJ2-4	CATRPTERAKNIQYF	TGTGCCACCAGGCCGACGGAGAGGGCCAAAAACATTCAGTACTTC
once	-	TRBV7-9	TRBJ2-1	CASSLVVGRGNEQFF	TGTGCCAGCAGCTTAGTAGTCGGCAGGGGCAATGAGCAGTTCTTC